This T cell receptor (beta chain) was documented in a study of identical twins. Template switching added a universal primer binding site, and final cDNA carried unique molecular identifiers. TCRdb used MiXCR to reprocess the 5' RACE reads, holding one entry per CDR3 protein. The sample contains around 1.7 million distinct CDR3 sequences, around a third of which appear only once. This clonotype has more than one count but fewer than ten. The V gene lost 0 bases and the J gene lost 1 base, with 9 bases spanning the gap. CDR3 length: 15 amino acids. CDR1 and CDR2 (germline): MGHRA, YSYEKL. The chain combines TRBV4-1 with TRBJ1-2; D not resolved. The specimen was cord blood. The receptor was derived from a newborn girl in good health. The CDR3 coding sequence is TGCGCCAGCAGCCAAGATAATGACAATAACTATGGCTACACCTTC. This encodes CASSQDNDNNYGYTF.